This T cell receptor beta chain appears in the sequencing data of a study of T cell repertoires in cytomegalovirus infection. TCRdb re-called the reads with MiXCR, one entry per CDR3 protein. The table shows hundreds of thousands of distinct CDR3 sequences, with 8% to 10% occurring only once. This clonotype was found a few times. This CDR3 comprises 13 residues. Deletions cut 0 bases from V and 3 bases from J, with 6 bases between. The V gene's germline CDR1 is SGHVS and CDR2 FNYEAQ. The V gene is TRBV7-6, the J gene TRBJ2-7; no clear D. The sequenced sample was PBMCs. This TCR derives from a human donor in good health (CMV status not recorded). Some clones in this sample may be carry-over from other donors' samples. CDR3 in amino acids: CASSLALHYEQYF. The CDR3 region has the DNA TGTGCCAGCAGCTTAGCTCTACACTACGAGCAGTACTTC.